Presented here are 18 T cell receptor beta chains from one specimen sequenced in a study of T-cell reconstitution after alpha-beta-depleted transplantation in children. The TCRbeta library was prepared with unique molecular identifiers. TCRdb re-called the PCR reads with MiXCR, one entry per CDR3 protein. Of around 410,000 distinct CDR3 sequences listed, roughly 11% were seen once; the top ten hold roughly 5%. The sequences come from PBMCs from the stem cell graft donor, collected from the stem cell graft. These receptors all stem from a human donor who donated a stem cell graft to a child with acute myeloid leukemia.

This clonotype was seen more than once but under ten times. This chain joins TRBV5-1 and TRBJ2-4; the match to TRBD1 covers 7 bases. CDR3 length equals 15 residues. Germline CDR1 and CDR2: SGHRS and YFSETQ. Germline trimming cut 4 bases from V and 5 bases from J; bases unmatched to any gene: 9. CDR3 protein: CASSTYDRDENIQYF. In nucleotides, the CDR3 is TGCGCCAGCAGCACGTACGACAGGGACGAAAACATTCAGTACTTC.

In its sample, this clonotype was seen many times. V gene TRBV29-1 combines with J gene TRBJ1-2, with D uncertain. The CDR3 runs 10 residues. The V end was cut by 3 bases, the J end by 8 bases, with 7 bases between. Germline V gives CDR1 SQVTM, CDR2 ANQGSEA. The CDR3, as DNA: TGCAGCGTTGATGATTCCGGCTACACCTTC. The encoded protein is CSVDDSGYTF.

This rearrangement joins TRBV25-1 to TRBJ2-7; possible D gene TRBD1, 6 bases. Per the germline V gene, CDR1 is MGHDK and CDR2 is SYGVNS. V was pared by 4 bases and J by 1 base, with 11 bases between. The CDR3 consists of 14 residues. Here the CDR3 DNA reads TGTGCCAGCAGTGGTGGACAGCTATCCTACGAGCAGTACTTC. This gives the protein CASSGGQLSYEQYF.

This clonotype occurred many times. DNA of the CDR3: TGTGCCAGCAGCATCTCGACTAGCGGGGGGGAAGAGACCCAGTACTTC. It specifies CASSISTSGGEETQYF. The chain carries TRBV5-4 and TRBJ2-5, with 14 bases identical to TRBD2. J was trimmed by 3 bases and V by 4 bases; bases with no gene match: 5. Germline CDR1 SGHNT, CDR2 YYREEE (reference sequence). The CDR3 totals 16 residues.

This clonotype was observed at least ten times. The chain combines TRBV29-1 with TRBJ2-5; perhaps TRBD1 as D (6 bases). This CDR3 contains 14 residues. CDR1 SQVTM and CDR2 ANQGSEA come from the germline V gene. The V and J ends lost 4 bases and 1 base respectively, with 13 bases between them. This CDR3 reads CSVVTGRSQETQYF. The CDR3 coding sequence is TGCAGCGTTGTAACAGGGCGGTCCCAAGAGACCCAGTACTTC.

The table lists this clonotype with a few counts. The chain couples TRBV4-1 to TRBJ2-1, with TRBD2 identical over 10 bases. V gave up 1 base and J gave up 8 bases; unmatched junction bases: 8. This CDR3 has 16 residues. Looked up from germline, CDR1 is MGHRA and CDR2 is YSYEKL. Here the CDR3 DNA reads TGCGCCAGCAGCCAAGTGCGTCTAGCGGGAGCTTATGAGCAGTTCTTC. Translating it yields CASSQVRLAGAYEQFF.

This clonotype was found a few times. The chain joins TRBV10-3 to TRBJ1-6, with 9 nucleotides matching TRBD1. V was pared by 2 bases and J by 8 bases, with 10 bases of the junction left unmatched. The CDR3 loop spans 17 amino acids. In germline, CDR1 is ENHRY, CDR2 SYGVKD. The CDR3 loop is CAISENRDREPDSPLHF. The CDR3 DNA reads TGTGCCATCAGTGAGAACCGGGACAGGGAGCCCGATTCACCCCTCCACTTT.

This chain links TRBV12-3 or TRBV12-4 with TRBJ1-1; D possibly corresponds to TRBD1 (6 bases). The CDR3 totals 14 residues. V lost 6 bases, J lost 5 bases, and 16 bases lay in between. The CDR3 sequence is CASRPLQGRTEAFF. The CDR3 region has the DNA TGTGCCAGCAGACCTCTTCAGGGGAGGACTGAAGCTTTCTTT.

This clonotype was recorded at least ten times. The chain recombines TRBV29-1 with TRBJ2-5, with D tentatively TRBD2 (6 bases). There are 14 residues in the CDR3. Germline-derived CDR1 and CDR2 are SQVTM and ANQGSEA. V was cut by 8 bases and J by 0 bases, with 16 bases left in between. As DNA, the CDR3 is TGCAGCACGGTTCCGGGACTCCACCAAGAGACCCAGTACTTC. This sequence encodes CSTVPGLHQETQYF.

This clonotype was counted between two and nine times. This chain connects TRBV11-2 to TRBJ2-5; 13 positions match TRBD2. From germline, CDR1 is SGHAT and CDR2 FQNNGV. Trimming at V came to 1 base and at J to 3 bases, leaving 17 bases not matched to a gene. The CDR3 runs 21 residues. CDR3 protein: CASSLGGPGQGGLAGEETQYF. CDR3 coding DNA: TGTGCCAGCAGCTTAGGAGGTCCGGGACAGGGAGGACTAGCGGGGGAAGAGACCCAGTACTTC.

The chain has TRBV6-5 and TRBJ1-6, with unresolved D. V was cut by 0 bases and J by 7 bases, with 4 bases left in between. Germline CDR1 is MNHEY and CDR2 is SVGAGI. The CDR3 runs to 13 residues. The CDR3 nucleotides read TGTGCCAGCAGTTACTCGCCGAATTCACCCCTCCACTTT. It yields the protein CASSYSPNSPLHF.

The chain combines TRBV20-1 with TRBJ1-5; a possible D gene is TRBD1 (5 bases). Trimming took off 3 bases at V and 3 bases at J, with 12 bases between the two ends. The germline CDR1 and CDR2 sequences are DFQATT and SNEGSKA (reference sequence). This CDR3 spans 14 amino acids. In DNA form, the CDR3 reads TGCAGTGCTAGGGGGCAGGGCGACAATCAGCCCCAGCATTTT. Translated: CSARGQGDNQPQHF.

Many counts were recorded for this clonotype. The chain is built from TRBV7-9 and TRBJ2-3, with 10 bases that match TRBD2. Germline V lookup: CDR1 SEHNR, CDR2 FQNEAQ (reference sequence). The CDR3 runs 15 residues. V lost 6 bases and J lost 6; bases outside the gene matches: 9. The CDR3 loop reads CASSRTSGYLDTQYF. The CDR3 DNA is TGTGCCAGCAGTAGGACTAGCGGATATTTGGATACGCAGTATTTT.

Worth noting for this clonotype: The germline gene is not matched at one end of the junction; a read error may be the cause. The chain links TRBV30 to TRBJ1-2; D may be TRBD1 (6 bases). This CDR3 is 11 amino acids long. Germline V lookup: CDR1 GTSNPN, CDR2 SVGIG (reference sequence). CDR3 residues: CAWIRGQGYTF. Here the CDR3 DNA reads TGTGCCTGGATTAGGGGACAAGGCTATACCTTC.

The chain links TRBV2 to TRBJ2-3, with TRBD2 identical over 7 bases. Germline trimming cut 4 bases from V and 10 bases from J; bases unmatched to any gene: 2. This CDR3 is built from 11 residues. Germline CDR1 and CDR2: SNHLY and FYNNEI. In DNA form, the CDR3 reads TGTGCCAGCAGTGTGGGGGGGGCGCAGTATTTT. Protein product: CASSVGGAQYF.

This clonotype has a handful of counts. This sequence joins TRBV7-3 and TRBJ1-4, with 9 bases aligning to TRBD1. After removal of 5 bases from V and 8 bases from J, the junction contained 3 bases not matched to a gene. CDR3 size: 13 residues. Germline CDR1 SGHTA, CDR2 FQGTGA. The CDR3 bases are TGTGCCAGCAGCGCAGGACAGGGGGAAAAACTGTTTTTT. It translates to CASSAGQGEKLFF.

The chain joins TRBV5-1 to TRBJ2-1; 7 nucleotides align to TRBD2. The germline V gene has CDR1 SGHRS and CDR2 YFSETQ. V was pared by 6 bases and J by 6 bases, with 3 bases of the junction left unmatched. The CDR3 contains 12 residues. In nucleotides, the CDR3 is TGCGCCAGCAATGGGGGGGGCAATGAGCAGTTCTTC. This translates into CASNGGGNEQFF.

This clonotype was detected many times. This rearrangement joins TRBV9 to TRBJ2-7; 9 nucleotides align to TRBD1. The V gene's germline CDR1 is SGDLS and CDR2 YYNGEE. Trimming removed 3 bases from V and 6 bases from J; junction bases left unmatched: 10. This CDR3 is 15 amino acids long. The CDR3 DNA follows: TGTGCCAGCAGCGCCACAGGGGGCGTAATGGCCGAGCAGTACTTC. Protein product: CASSATGGVMAEQYF.